Below are 3 T cell receptor beta chains sequenced from a single sample in a study of blood T cell repertoires in COVID-19. The assay was immunoSEQ multiplex PCR, and TCRdb's table has in-frame clones only and misses some. The sample has fewer than 35,000 clones, approximately 90% seen once; the top ten hold around 2%. Sequenced input: peripheral blood. The origin of the receptors is a man between 50 and 59 years old with active or convalescent COVID-19.

The CDR3 reads CASTNTRAETQYF. CDR3 bases: TGTGCCAGCACAAACACTAGAGCTGAGACCCAGTACTTC. The gene calls are TRBV7-2 and TRBJ2-5; D possibly corresponds to TRBD2 (5 bases). The ends were cut back, 7 bases at V and 5 bases at J, with 14 bases in the middle. Germline V CDR1 and CDR2: SGHTA, FQGNSA. The CDR3 has 13 residues.

V usage is TRBV19 and J usage is TRBJ1-5; 7 bases map to TRBD1. The V gene's germline CDR1 is LNHDA and CDR2 SQIVND (reference sequence). V gave up 3 bases and J gave up 1 base; unmatched junction bases: 3. The CDR3 covers 15 residues. In DNA, the CDR3 is TGTGCCAGTAGTATCCTGACAGGGAGCAATCAGCCCCAGCATTTT. It specifies CASSILTGSNQPQHF.

The chain employs TRBV4-3 and TRBJ2-3; the match to TRBD2 covers 11 bases. Germline V lookup: CDR1 LGHNA, CDR2 YSLEER. The junction had 5 bases not matched to a gene; V was cut back by 1 base and J by 2 bases. This CDR3 comprises 17 residues. CDR3 loop: CASSQAPGLADTDTQYF. DNA of the CDR3: TGCGCCAGCAGCCAAGCTCCGGGACTAGCGGACACAGATACGCAGTATTTT.